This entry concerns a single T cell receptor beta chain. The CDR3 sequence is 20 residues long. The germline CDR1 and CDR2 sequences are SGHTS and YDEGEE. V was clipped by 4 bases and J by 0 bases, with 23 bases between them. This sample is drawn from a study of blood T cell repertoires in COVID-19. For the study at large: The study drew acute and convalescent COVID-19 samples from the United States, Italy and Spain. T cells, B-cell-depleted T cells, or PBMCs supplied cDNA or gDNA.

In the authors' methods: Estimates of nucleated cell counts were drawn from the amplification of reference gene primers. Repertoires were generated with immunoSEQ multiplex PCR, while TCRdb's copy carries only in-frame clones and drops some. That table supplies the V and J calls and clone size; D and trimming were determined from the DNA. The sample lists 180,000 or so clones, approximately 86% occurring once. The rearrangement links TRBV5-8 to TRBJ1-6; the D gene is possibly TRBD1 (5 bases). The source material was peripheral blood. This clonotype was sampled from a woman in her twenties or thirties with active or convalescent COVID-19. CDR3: CASSRRGLEEWSSYNSPLHF. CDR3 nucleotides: TGTGCCAGCAGCCGGAGGGGTCTGGAGGAATGGAGCTCCTATAATTCACCCCTCCACTTT. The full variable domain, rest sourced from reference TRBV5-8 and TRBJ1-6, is EAGVTQSPTHLIKTRGQQATLRCSPISGHTSVYWYQQALGLGLQFLLWYDEGEERNRGNFPPRFSGRQFPNYSSELNVNALELEDSALYLCASSRRGLEEWSSYNSPLHFGNGTRLTVT.